The following is a TCR beta chain sequence with its context. Assay: immunoSEQ multiplex PCR; the TCRdb copy retains only in-frame clones and omits some. The sample lists 55,000 to 70,000 clones; around 86% were seen once. The CDR3 covers 15 residues. The junction had 5 bases not matched to a gene; V was cut back by 2 bases and J by 8 bases. In germline, CDR1 is MNHNY, CDR2 SVGAGI (reference sequence). This record comes from a study of OX40 agonist ivuxolimab in advanced cancers. The genes are TRBV6-6 and TRBJ1-6, with 8 nucleotides matching TRBD1. The source is an adult with an advanced solid tumor such as melanoma, head and neck, liver or kidney cancer. The sample consisted of CD4+ or CD8+ T cells sorted from blood, taken in a trial of the OX40 agonist ivuxolimab. The CDR3 nucleotides are TGTGCCAGCAGTTACCGGGACAGGACCGATTCACCCCTCCACTTT. Translating it yields CASSYRDRTDSPLHF.